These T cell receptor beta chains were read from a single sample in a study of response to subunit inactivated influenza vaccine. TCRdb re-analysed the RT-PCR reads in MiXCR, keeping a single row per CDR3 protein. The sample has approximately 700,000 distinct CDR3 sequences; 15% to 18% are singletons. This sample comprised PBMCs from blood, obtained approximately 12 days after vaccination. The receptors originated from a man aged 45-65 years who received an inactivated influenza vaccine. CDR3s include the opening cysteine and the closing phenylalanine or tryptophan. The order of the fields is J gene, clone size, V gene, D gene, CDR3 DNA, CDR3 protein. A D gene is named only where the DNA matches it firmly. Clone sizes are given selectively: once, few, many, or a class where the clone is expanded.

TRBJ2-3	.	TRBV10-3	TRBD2	TGTGCCATCAGTGGGACTAGCGGGAGGAGCACAGATACGCAGTATTTT	CAISGTSGRSTDTQYF
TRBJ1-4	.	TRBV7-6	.	TGTGCCAGCAGCACCGGGGCAAGTTCCCGGGGTGAAAAACTGTTTTTT	CASSTGASSRGEKLFF
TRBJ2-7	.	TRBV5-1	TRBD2	TGCGCCAGCCGGGGGGACGTAACAGCCTACGAGCAGTACTTC	CASRGDVTAYEQYF
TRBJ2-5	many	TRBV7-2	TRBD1	TGTGCCAGCAGCGTAAACAGGGGGTCGGAGACCCAGTACTTC	CASSVNRGSETQYF
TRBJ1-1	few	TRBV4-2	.	TGTGCCAGCAGCCCCCCTCCCAGAGGGGGGATCACTGAAGCTTTCTTT	CASSPPPRGGITEAFF
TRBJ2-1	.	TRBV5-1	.	TGCGCCAGCAGCCCAGGCCGTGGGGAAGGTGAGCAGTTCTTC	CASSPGRGEGEQFF
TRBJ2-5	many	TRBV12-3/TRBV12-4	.	TGTGCCAGCAGTAAATCAGGGTTCGGCGAGACCCAGTACTTC	CASSKSGFGETQYF
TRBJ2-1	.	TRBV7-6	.	TGTGCCAGCACTAAGCACGGGGGACCGTACAATGAGCAGTTCTTC	CASTKHGGPYNEQFF
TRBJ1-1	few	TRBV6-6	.	TGTGCCAGCAGTTACTCGACAAGGGTTGAAGCTTTCTTT	CASSYSTRVEAFF
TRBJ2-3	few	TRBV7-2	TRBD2	TGTGCCAGCAGCTTAGCCCCGGTAGCGGGAGGGCCCGTAGATACGCAGTATTTT	CASSLAPVAGGPVDTQYF
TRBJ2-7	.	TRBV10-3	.	TGTGCCATCAGTGAGTCCCGGGGCTACGAGCAGTACTTC	CAISESRGYEQYF
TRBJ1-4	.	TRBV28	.	TGTGCCAGCAGTTTAGCAGGGGTTAGGGAAAAACTGTTTTTT	CASSLAGVREKLFF
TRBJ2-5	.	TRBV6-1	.	TGTGCCAGCAGTGACCCCGGGGCGCCGGTGGGGACCCAGTACTTC	CASSDPGAPVGTQYF
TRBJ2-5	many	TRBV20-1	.	TGCAGTGCTAGAGAGAGACGGGTGGTAGAGACCCAGTACTTC	CSARERRVVETQYF
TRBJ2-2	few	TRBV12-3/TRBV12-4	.	TGTGCCAGCAGTTTTGACAGCAGGTCCGGGGAGCTGTTTTTT	CASSFDSRSGELFF
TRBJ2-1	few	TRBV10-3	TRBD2	TGTGCCATCAGTGACCTAGGACTAGCGGAGCAGTTCTTC	CAISDLGLAEQFF
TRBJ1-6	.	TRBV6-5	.	TGTGCCAGCAGTTACTCGGCAAAACGTGGTTCACCCCTCCACTTT	CASSYSAKRGSPLHF
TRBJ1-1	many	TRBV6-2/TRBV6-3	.	TGTGCCAGCAGAACAGGGACGGCTGAAGCTTTCTTT	CASRTGTAEAFF
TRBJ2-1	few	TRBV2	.	TGTGCCAGCAGTGATGGGGGCTGGGGAGCCTACAATGAGCAGTTCTTC	CASSDGGWGAYNEQFF
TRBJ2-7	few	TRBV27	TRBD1	TGTGCCAGCAGTTTAAACCCGGGACAGCTTTCATACGAGCAGTACTTC	CASSLNPGQLSYEQYF
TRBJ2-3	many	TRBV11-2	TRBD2	TGTGCCAGCAGCTTAGTGGCTAGCGGGGGCACAGATACGCAGTATTTT	CASSLVASGGTDTQYF
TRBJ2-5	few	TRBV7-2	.	TGTGCCATCCGTATAGGGAACCAAGAGACCCAGTACTTC	CAIRIGNQETQYF
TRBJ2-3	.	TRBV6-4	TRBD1	TGTGCCAGCACACTCGTTCGGGACAGGGTCTTTAATACGCAGTATTTT	CASTLVRDRVFNTQYF
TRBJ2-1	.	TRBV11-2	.	TGTGCCAGCAGCACCCGCCCGGGACTGGCTTACAATGAGCAGTTCTTC	CASSTRPGLAYNEQFF
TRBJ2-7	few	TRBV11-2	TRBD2	TGTGCCAGCAGCTCGAGACTAGCGGGGGAATCGTACGAGCAGTACTTC	CASSSRLAGESYEQYF
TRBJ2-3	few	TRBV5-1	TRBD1	TGCGCCAGCAGCTGGACAGGGGCGGGAGGCACAGATACGCAGTATTTT	CASSWTGAGGTDTQYF
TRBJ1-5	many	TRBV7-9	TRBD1	TGTGCCAGCAGCTTAGGTGGGACAGACCTCAATCAGCCCCAGCATTTT	CASSLGGTDLNQPQHF
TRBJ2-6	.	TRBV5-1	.	TGCGCCAGCAGCTTGCAGGGTCTCTCTGGGGCCAACGTCCTGACTTTC	CASSLQGLSGANVLTF
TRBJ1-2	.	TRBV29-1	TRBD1	TGCAGCGACAGGGGGCTGGATGGCTACACCTTC	CSDRGLDGYTF
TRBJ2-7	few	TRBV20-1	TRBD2	TGCAGTGCTAGTCTCCGGGGTCTAGCGGGAGGACCACTGAGCTCCTACGAGCAGTACTTC	CSASLRGLAGGPLSSYEQYF
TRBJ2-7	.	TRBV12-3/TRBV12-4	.	TGTGCCAGCAGTTTGAAGGGTATCTACGAGCAGTACTTC	CASSLKGIYEQYF
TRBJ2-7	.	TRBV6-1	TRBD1	TGTGCCAGCACTCCCCGGGACAGGGGTTACGAGCAGTACTTC	CASTPRDRGYEQYF
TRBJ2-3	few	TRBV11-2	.	TGTGCCAGCAGCTTAGGATCCTGGCCGGGAACAGATACGCAGTATTTT	CASSLGSWPGTDTQYF
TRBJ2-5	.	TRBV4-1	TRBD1	TGCGCCAGCAGCCAGACGGACAGGAGGTACCAAGAGACCCAGTACTTC	CASSQTDRRYQETQYF
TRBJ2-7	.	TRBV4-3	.	TGCGCCAGCAGCCAAGTATCAGGGACCGAGCAGTACTTC	CASSQVSGTEQYF
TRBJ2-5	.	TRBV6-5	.	TGTGCCAGCAGTTACAGCCTCGGGCTGGGCGAGACCCAGTACTTC	CASSYSLGLGETQYF
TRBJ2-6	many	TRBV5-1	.	TGCGCCAGCAGCTTAATGACCTCTGGGGCCAACGTCCTGACTTTC	CASSLMTSGANVLTF
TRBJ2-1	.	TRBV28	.	TGTGCCAGCGCCGACACTAACTACAATGAGCAGTTCTTC	CASADTNYNEQFF
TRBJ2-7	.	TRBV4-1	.	TGCGCCAGCAGCCCCGGGTGGGTGGGCTCAGCCTACGAGCAGTACTTC	CASSPGWVGSAYEQYF
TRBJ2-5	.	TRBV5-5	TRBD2	TGTGCCAGCAACCCTAGCGGGGGCTGGCTGGAGACCCAGTACTTC	CASNPSGGWLETQYF
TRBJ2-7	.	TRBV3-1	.	TGTGCCAGCAGCCCTGGTACAACGGACGGCTACGAGCAGTACTTC	CASSPGTTDGYEQYF
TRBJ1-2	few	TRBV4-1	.	TGCGCCAGCAGCCATCCAGGGAGGAAGAACTATGGCTACACCTTC	CASSHPGRKNYGYTF
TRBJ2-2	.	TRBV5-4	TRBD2	TGTGCCAGCAGCCGGGACGGACTAGCGGGGGGTGGTTTGGAGCTGTTTTTT	CASSRDGLAGGGLELFF
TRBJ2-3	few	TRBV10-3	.	TGTGCCATCAGTGAGGCTAGGGGGACAGATACGCAGTATTTT	CAISEARGTDTQYF
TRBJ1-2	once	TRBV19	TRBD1	TGTGCCAGTAGGATGGACAGGTTCGGCTATGGCTACACCTTC	CASRMDRFGYGYTF
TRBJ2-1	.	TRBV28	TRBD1	TGTGCCAGCAGCCAGGACAGGGGAATTTCCTACAATGAGCAGTTCTTC	CASSQDRGISYNEQFF
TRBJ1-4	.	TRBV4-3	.	TGCGCCAGCAGCCAAGGGGGATTTAATGAAAAACTGTTTTTT	CASSQGGFNEKLFF
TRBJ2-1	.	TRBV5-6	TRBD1	TGTGCCAGCAGCTTGAGGGACAGGGGATCCTACAATGAGCAGTTCTTC	CASSLRDRGSYNEQFF
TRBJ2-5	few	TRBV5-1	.	TGCGCCAGCAGTTCCCAGGGACTGAAGCAAGAGACCCAGTACTTC	CASSSQGLKQETQYF
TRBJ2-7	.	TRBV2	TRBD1	TGTGCCAGCAATCGACAGGGTCCCCACGAGCAGTACTTC	CASNRQGPHEQYF
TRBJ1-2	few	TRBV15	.	TGTGCCACCAGCAGAGAAGGGGGGGCTACAGGCTATGGCTACACCTTC	CATSREGGATGYGYTF
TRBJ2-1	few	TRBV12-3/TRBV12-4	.	TGTGCCAGCAGTCATGGACCAGGGAACTACAATGAGCAGTTCTTC	CASSHGPGNYNEQFF
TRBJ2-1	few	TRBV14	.	TGTGCCAGCAGCCCTCCTCCGGGGGCCCCCTACAATGAGCAGTTCTTC	CASSPPPGAPYNEQFF
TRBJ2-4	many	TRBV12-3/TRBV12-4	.	TGTGCCAGCAGAACAGGGTCCGCAAACATTCAGTACTTC	CASRTGSANIQYF
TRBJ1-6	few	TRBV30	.	TGTGCCTGTGAAGTAAAGGGGCTTGGTTCACCCCTCCACTTT	CACEVKGLGSPLHF
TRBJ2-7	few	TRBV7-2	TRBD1	TGTGCCAGCAGCTCCCGGGCAGGGGGCTACGAGCAGTACTTC	CASSSRAGGYEQYF
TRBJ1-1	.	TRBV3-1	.	TGTGCCAGCAGCCATCCGGAGGGCCGAACTGAAGCTTTCTTT	CASSHPEGRTEAFF
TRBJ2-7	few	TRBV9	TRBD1	TGTGCCAGCAGCGCCCGGGACAGAAACTCCTACGAGCAGTACTTC	CASSARDRNSYEQYF
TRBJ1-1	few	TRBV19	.	TGTGCCTCAAGTACCCTAGAGGGCAGGCGTATGAACACTGAAGCTTTCTTT	CASSTLEGRRMNTEAFF
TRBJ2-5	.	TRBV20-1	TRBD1	TGCAGTGCTAGGGGGACAGACCAAGAGACCCAGTACTTC	CSARGTDQETQYF